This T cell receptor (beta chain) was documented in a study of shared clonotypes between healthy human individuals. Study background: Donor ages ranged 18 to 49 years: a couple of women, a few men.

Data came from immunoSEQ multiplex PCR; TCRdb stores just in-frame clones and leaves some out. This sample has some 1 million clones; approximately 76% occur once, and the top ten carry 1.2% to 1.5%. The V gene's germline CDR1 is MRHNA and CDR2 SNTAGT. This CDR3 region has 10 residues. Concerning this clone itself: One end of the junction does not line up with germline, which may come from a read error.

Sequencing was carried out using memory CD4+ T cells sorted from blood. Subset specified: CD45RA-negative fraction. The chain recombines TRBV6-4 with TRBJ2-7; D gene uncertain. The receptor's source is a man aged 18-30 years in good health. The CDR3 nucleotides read TGTGCCAGCAGTGACTCGAGGTTCGCGTTC. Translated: CASSDSRFAF.